Given below is one TCR beta chain in context. The antigen is undetermined. The data derive from a study of beta chain features in type 1 diabetes. Notes on the study in general: Type 1 diabetes patients had moderately but significantly shorter TCRB CDR3s in all four CD4+ subsets.

The isolated RNA, all of it, was reverse transcribed, so expressed TCRB transcripts were what got sequenced. Sequenced by immunoSEQ multiplex PCR; TCRdb stores in-frame clones only, minus some. The sample has about 270,000 clones, roughly 13% seen once. Germline-derived CDR1 and CDR2 are GTSNPN and SVGIG (reference sequence). This CDR3 is 12 amino acids long. The V end lost 2 bases, the J end lost 13 bases, and 17 bases lay between the germline ends. The sequence was obtained from a man aged 25 to 45 with type 1 diabetes. The rearrangement links TRBV30 to TRBJ1-2, with a possible D match to TRBD1 (5 bases). Sequenced sample: naive CD4+ T cells from blood. This CDR3 is CAWSQLVGPLTF. The CDR3 DNA follows: TGTGCCTGGAGTCAGTTGGTGGGGCCCCTCACCTTC.